Given below is one TCR beta chain in context. These data are taken from a study of blood T cell repertoires in COVID-19. The V gene end was trimmed by 0 bases and the J gene end by 7 bases; junction bases not matched to a gene: 0. The CDR3 covers 12 residues. In germline, CDR1 is KGHSH, CDR2 LQKENI. The table came from immunoSEQ multiplex PCR; TCRdb's copy has only in-frame clones and leaves some out. This table holds about 300,000 clones, roughly 89% found once. The chain is built from TRBV18 and TRBJ2-7, with 7 positions matching TRBD2. Source material: PBMCs or T cells enriched from blood (not recorded which). This TCR was recovered from a woman in her 50s who had been exposed to COVID-19. Here the CDR3 reads CASSPPGGEQYF. CDR3 DNA: TGTGCCAGCTCACCACCCGGGGGGGAGCAGTACTTC.